This TCR beta chain was found in a study of T cells in Graves' hyperthyroidism and ophthalmopathy. From germline, CDR1 is SNHLY and CDR2 FYNNEI. CDR3 length equals 13 residues. J lost 8 bases, V lost 6 bases, and 7 bases had no gene match. RNA transcripts provided the source from which TCR beta CDR3 regions were amplified. HTBI primers were used for first-round RT-PCR of the TCR CDR3. One entry per CDR3 protein results from TCRdb running MiXCR on the multiplex PCR reads. This repertoire shows hundreds of thousands of distinct CDR3 sequences, roughly 15% found once; its top ten account for approximately 10%. Details on this clonotype: Its antigen is still unknown.

Study observations and caveats: From stable hyperthyroidism, ophthalmopathy was separated by a 13 V-J model.

Sequencing was done on a sample of blood. The origin of this receptor is a woman aged 18-29 years with Graves' hyperthyroidism. The V call is TRBV2, the J call TRBJ2-1; the match to TRBD1 covers 7 bases. The CDR3 DNA sequence: TGTGCCAGCAGGGACAGGATGTATGATGAGCAGTTCTTC. This translates into CASRDRMYDEQFF.